These 19 T cell receptor beta chains were all obtained from the same sample, sequenced in a study of blood T cell repertoires in COVID-19. TCRdb's table, derived via immunoSEQ multiplex PCR, lists solely in-frame clones and lacks some. In the table there are fewer than 350,000 clones, about 85% of which are singletons. Sequencing input: PBMCs or T cells enriched from blood (not recorded which). These receptors were obtained from a woman between 50 and 59 years old who had recovered from COVID-19.

CDR3 nucleotide sequence: TGTGCCAGCAGCCGGCCTACCGGACGACAGGGGACCTCTGGAAACACCATATATTTT. Translated, it gives CASSRPTGRQGTSGNTIYF. The chain joins TRBV7-8 to TRBJ1-3, with 8 nucleotides matching TRBD1. There are 19 residues in the CDR3. Looked up from germline, CDR1 is SGHVS and CDR2 is FQNEAQ. V shed 5 bases and J 0 bases; nucleotides not matched to a gene: 15.

In its sample, this clone was seen a few times. V and J are TRBV7-3 and TRBJ2-2; 10 bases fit TRBD2. CDR3 size: 16 residues. V was pared by 5 bases and J by 4 bases, with 7 bases of the junction left unmatched. Germline-derived CDR1 and CDR2 are SGHTA and FQGTGA. The CDR3 here is CASSQGLAGGTGELFF. In DNA form, the CDR3 reads TGTGCCAGCAGCCAAGGATTAGCGGGGGGCACCGGGGAGCTGTTTTTT.

This clone was detected a few times. This chain connects TRBV7-9 to TRBJ2-1; D is undetermined. With 4 bases removed from V and 9 bases from J, the gap between germline ends came to 10 bases. Germline assignment: CDR1 SEHNR and CDR2 FQNEAQ (reference sequence). The CDR3 has 12 amino acids. The CDR3 coding sequence is TGTGCCAGCAGCTCCTCCTCGGGTGAGCAGTTCTTC. Its translation is CASSSSSGEQFF.

The chain joins TRBV18 to TRBJ1-5; D remains ambiguous. Deletions cut 3 bases from V and 4 bases from J, with 7 bases between. The CDR3 spans 13 residues. Germline CDR1 is KGHSH and CDR2 is LQKENI. This CDR3 is CASSPAVNQPQHF. For the CDR3, the DNA is TGTGCCAGCTCACCGGCAGTTAATCAGCCCCAGCATTTT.

V gene TRBV7-9 combines with J gene TRBJ2-3; no clear D gene. This CDR3 is built from 11 residues. CDR1 is SEHNR, CDR2 FQNEAQ, per germline (reference sequence). Trimming cost V 5 bases and J 3 bases, with 3 bases left between them. CDR3 loop: CASSLTDTQYF. The CDR3, as DNA: TGTGCCAGCAGCCTAACAGATACGCAGTATTTT.

The chain is built from TRBV11-2 and TRBJ1-4; D gene unclear. This CDR3 spans 16 amino acids. V was clipped by 6 bases and J by 8 bases, with 22 bases between them. CDR1 is SGHAT, CDR2 FQNNGV, per germline. CDR3 bases: TGTGCCAGCAGGAAAGGGAGGACTCCAACGAGGGAAAAACTGTTTTTT. This codes for CASRKGRTPTREKLFF.

This chain joins TRBV30 and TRBJ2-5, with D possibly matching TRBD1 (5 bases). Trimming left V 4 bases short and J 7 bases short, with 16 bases between. The CDR3 has 13 residues. Germline V lookup: CDR1 GTSNPN, CDR2 SVGIG (reference sequence). The chain's CDR3 is CAWTRPSQGTQYF. The CDR3 bases are TGTGCCTGGACTAGGCCCTCTCAGGGGACCCAGTACTTC.

The rearrangement uses TRBV30 and TRBJ1-6, with 7 bases lining up with TRBD1. Germline CDR1 and CDR2: GTSNPN and SVGIG (reference sequence). V shed 5 bases, J shed 5 bases, and the junction held 3 bases outside the gene matches. The CDR3 runs 13 residues. This CDR3 is CAWGQDNNSPLHF. The CDR3 DNA follows: TGTGCCTGGGGACAGGATAATAATTCACCCCTCCACTTT.

The chain carries TRBV30 and TRBJ2-4; D possibly corresponds to TRBD2 (6 bases). This CDR3 is built from 12 residues. CDR1 is GTSNPN, CDR2 SVGIG, per germline (reference sequence). Deletions cut 7 bases from V and 7 bases from J, with 14 bases between. In DNA form, the CDR3 reads TGTGCCTTGGGAGGCGGAGGTAACATTCAGTACTTC. Its protein product is CALGGGGNIQYF.

V usage is TRBV18 and J usage is TRBJ1-1, with TRBD1 identical over 9 bases. V was clipped by 3 bases and J by 6 bases; unmatched bases: 8. Germline-derived CDR1 and CDR2 are KGHSH and LQKENI. CDR3 length equals 15 residues. CDR3 in DNA: TGTGCCAGCTCACCCGAGACAGGGGGAATCCCTGAAGCTTTCTTT. Encoded protein: CASSPETGGIPEAFF. The full variable domain, with the rest looked up from reference TRBV18 and TRBJ1-1, is NAGVMQNPRHLVRRRGQEARLRCSPMKGHSHVYWYRQLPEEGLKFMVYLQKENIIDESGMPKERFSAEFPKEGPSILRIQQVVRGDSAAYFCASSPETGGIPEAFFGQGTRLTVV.

V usage is TRBV29-1 and J usage is TRBJ2-2; the match to TRBD1 covers 7 bases. This CDR3 has 13 residues. J was trimmed by 4 bases and V by 4 bases; bases with no gene match: 3. Per the germline V gene, CDR1 is SQVTM and CDR2 is ANQGSEA. Here the CDR3 reads CSVVNRGTGELFF. CDR3 coding DNA: TGCAGCGTTGTAAACAGGGGCACCGGGGAGCTGTTTTTT.

The rearrangement joins TRBV9 to TRBJ1-3; D call uncertain. The CDR3 length is 12 residues. Between the trimmed V and J ends, which lost 3 bases and 2 bases, there was a span of 3 bases. In germline, CDR1 is SGDLS, CDR2 YYNGEE. The CDR3 DNA sequence: TGTGCCAGCAGCGGCGCTGGAAACACCATATATTTT. It is translated as CASSGAGNTIYF.

V usage is TRBV6-4 and J usage is TRBJ2-7, with 13 nucleotides matching TRBD2. The CDR3 consists of 14 residues. V shed 3 bases and J 4 bases; nucleotides not matched to a gene: 0. CDR1 and CDR2 from the germline V gene are MRHNA and SNTAGT. The CDR3 sequence: CASSELAGGYEQYF. CDR3 DNA sequence: TGTGCCAGCAGTGAACTAGCGGGAGGGTACGAGCAGTACTTC.

This sequence joins TRBV19 and TRBJ1-1; 7 positions match TRBD1. The germline V gene encodes CDR1 LNHDA and CDR2 SQIVND (reference sequence). This CDR3 has 12 amino acids. V was pared by 5 bases and J by 7 bases, with 4 bases of the junction left unmatched. The CDR3 region is CASSYRGVEAFF. The CDR3 nucleotides are TGTGCCAGTAGTTACAGGGGTGTTGAAGCTTTCTTT.

The chain couples TRBV10-3 to TRBJ2-3, with TRBD2 as a possible D gene (6 bases). This CDR3 is 16 amino acids long. Germline CDR1 is ENHRY and CDR2 is SYGVKD. V lost 0 bases to trimming and J lost 2 bases, with 12 bases between them. The CDR3 coding sequence is TGTGCCATCAGTGAGTCAGTAGCGGTACCCACAGATACGCAGTATTTT. Amino acids: CAISESVAVPTDTQYF.

This chain uses TRBV21-1 with TRBJ2-3; TRBD1 is the table's D call and was not checked against the DNA. TRBV21-1 is flagged as a pseudogene. The CDR3 has 17 amino acids. Here the CDR3 reads CASSSRQDRVPTDTQYF. Written as DNA, the CDR3 is TGTGCCAGCAGCTCACGGCAGGACAGGGTTCCCACAGATACGCAGTATTTT.

This chain connects TRBV19 to TRBJ2-1; tentatively, D is TRBD1 (5 bases). The germline V gene encodes CDR1 LNHDA and CDR2 SQIVND (reference sequence). Between the trimmed V and J ends, which lost 1 base and 9 bases, there was a span of 13 bases. The CDR3 is 14 amino acids. CDR3 coding DNA: TGTGCCAGTAGTATAGGCTGGGGCATTACTGAGCAGTTCTTC. Its translation is CASSIGWGITEQFF.

This chain uses TRBV12-3 or TRBV12-4 with TRBJ1-1; D gene ambiguous. V lost 2 bases and J lost 4, with 5 bases in between. The CDR3 consists of 12 residues. The CDR3 DNA reads TGTGCCAGCAGTTTAAAGAGCACTGAAGCTTTCTTT. Translated, it gives CASSLKSTEAFF.

J is TRBJ2-2 and V is TRBV4-3; D is perhaps TRBD2 (5 bases). The CDR3 contains 15 residues. CDR1 is LGHNA, CDR2 YSLEER, per germline. V was trimmed by 0 bases and J by 4 bases, leaving 9 bases between them. Written as DNA, the CDR3 is TGCGCCAGCAGCCAAGAAGTTAGCGTCACCGGGGAGCTGTTTTTT. Protein sequence: CASSQEVSVTGELFF.